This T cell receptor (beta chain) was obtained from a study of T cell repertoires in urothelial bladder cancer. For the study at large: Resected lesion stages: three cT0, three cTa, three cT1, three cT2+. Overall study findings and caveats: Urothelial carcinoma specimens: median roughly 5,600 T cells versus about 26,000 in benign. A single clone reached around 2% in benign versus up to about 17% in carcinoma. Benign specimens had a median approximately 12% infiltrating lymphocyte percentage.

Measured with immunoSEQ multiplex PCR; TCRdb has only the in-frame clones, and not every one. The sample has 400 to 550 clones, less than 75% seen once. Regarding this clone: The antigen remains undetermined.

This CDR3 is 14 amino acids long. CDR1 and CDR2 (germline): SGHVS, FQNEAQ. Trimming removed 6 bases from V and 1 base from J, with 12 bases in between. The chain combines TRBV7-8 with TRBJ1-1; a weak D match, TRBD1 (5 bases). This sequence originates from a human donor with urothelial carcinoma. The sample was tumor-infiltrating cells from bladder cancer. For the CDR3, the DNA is TGTGCCAGCAGTTCCGGGACTCAGAACACTGAAGCTTTCTTT. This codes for CASSSGTQNTEAFF.